The clone carrying this TCR beta chain was seen repeatedly, ten times or more. CDR3 length: 15 amino acids. Germline CDR1 SGHTA, CDR2 FQGNSA. V trimming: 5 bases; J trimming: 3 bases; junction bases outside the gene matches: 9. These data are taken from a study of molecular identifiers for immune sequencing clone quantification. One entry per CDR3 protein results from TCRdb running MiXCR on the PCR reads. The repertoire includes around 470,000 distinct CDR3 sequences, 20% to 25% of them detected once, and around 0.84% sits in the top ten. The sample comprised naive CD8+ T cells from blood, with Jurkat cell RNA spiked in. As for subset: FACS-sorted CD8+CD4-CCR7+CD45RA+ naive T cells. The V gene is TRBV7-2, the J gene TRBJ1-1, with TRBD1 matching over 7 bases. The receptor was derived from a human donor in good health. Some libraries in this study had Jurkat cell RNA spiked in. DNA of the CDR3: TGTGCCAGCAGCCTACGACAGGGTGTCGACACTGAAGCTTTCTTT. It encodes CASSLRQGVDTEAFF.